The clone carrying this T cell receptor (beta chain) has just a few counts. The target antigen is unknown. The data derive from a study of cytomegalovirus exposure and HLA in healthy donors. Study outcomes and limitations: An apparent linkage of common viral pathogens to several of the most significant clusters emerged in a later analysis.

PCR primers comprised 60 Vbeta and 13 Jbeta primers. In the study's own analysis: Unique TCR beta chains numbered roughly 83 million in a later analysis, with around 10 million shared. Assay used: immunoSEQ multiplex PCR; TCRdb lists only in-frame clones, some missing. V and J calls and clone size are copied from that table; D and trimming were computed from the DNA. Of more than 110,000 clones listed, roughly 9.8% are singletons. The length of the CDR3 is 15 residues. Deletions cut 6 bases from V and 4 bases from J, with 18 bases between. CDR1 SGHVS and CDR2 FNYEAQ come from the germline V gene. Sequencing was performed on PBMCs. The chain couples TRBV7-6 to TRBJ2-5; weak D call: TRBD2 (5 bases). The sequence came from a man in his fifties in good health and CMV-seronegative. CDR3 bases: TGTGCCAGCAGTTTTAGTCGGGGTAAAGGAGAGACCCAGTACTTC. Protein sequence: CASSFSRGKGETQYF.